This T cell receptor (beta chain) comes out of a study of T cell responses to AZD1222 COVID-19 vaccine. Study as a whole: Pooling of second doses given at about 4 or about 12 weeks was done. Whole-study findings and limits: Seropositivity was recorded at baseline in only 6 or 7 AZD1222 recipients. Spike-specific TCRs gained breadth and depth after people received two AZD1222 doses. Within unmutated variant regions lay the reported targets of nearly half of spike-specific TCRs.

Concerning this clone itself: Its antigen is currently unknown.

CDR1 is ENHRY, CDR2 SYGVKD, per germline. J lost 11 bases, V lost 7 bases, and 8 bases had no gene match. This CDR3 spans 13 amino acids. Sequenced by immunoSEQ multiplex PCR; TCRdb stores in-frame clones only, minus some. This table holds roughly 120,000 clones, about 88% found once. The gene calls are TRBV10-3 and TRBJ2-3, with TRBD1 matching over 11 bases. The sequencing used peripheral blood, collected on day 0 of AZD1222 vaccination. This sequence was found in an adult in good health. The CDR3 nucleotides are TGTGCCATCACGGGACAGGGGGACAAGGGGCAGTATTTT. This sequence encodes CAITGQGDKGQYF.